Sequencing of this TCR beta chain was carried out in a study of blood T cells in healthy people across ages. PCR was performed a second time for roughly 6 to 12 cycles using a sample-barcoded 5' primer and a J-beta primer mix. With 12 random nucleotides, a template-switch adaptor tagged each individual cDNA molecule. TCRdb passed the 5' RACE reads through MiXCR, listing each CDR3 protein once. The table lists hundreds of thousands of distinct CDR3 sequences, roughly half of them singletons. Germline CDR1 SGHVS, CDR2 FNYEAQ. CDR3 length: 15 residues. V dropped 0 bases and J dropped 3 bases, with 12 bases sitting between them. A few counts support this clonotype.

The sample was blood. The origin of this receptor is a woman of 80 years or more in good health. This chain links TRBV7-6 with TRBJ2-7; D is perhaps TRBD2 (6 bases). CDR3 in amino acids: CASSLAPGLLYEQYF. The CDR3 DNA sequence: TGTGCCAGCAGCTTAGCTCCGGGACTCCTCTACGAGCAGTACTTC.